This T cell receptor (beta chain) was retrieved from a study of T-cell reconstitution after alpha-beta-depleted transplantation in children. Study conclusions and caveats: Several hundred expanded graft clones reportedly were the source of alpha-beta T cells about two months after transplant. T-cell counts and diversity were attributed mostly to newly produced T cells one year after transplant.

With respect to this clonotype: Its matching antigen is unknown.

A library of TCRbeta sequences, prepared with unique molecular identifiers, was generated. TCRdb redid the calling of the PCR reads with MiXCR, one entry per CDR3 protein. Among about 300,000 distinct CDR3 sequences listed, roughly 7.8% were seen once. This material consisted of peripheral blood, taken 360 days after TCRalphabeta/CD19-depleted stem cell transplant. The sequence came from a female patient aged 2 to 10 who had a stem cell transplant for Fanconi anemia, so the T cells may come from the graft donor.

CDR3 sequence: CASSTPDRNYGYTF. DNA of the CDR3: TGTGCCAGCAGCACGCCGGACAGAAACTATGGCTACACCTTC. This chain links TRBV11-2 with TRBJ1-2; the D gene is possibly TRBD1 (6 bases). Germline CDR1 is SGHAT and CDR2 is FQNNGV. This CDR3 spans 14 amino acids. V lost 5 bases to trimming and J lost 2 bases, with 12 bases between them.